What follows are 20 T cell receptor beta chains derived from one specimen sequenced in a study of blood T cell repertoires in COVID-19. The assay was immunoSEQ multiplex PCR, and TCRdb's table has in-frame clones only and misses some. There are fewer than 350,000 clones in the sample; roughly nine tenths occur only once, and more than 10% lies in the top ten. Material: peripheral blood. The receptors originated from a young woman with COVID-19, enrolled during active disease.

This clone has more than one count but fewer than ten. This CDR3 reads CAPRWDTIYF. The CDR3, as DNA: TGTGCCCCCAGGTGGGACACCATATATTTT. V gene TRBV27 combines with J gene TRBJ1-3; D not resolved. V dropped 11 bases and J dropped 8 bases, with 10 bases sitting between them. Germline V lookup: CDR1 MNHEY, CDR2 SMNVEV (reference sequence). The CDR3 is made up of 10 amino acids.

CDR3 sequence reads: CASSEFLAGGQGELFF. CDR3 coding DNA: TGTGCCAGCAGTGAATTTCTCGCGGGGGGCCAGGGGGAGCTGTTTTTT. V usage is TRBV6-1 and J usage is TRBJ2-2; 8 bases map to TRBD2. CDR1 and CDR2 (germline): MNHNS, SASEGT. The CDR3 has 16 amino acids. The V segment lost 2 bases and the J segment 8 bases; nucleotides outside the gene matches: 10.

The CDR3 here is CASSPLTGPTGELFF. CDR3 DNA: TGTGCCAGCTCACCACTGACAGGACCCACCGGGGAGCTGTTTTTT. The chain uses TRBV18 and TRBJ2-2; D perhaps matches TRBD1 (6 bases). Per the germline V gene, CDR1 is KGHSH and CDR2 is LQKENI. There are 15 residues in the CDR3. Between the trimmed V and J ends, which lost 1 base and 4 bases, there was a span of 10 bases.

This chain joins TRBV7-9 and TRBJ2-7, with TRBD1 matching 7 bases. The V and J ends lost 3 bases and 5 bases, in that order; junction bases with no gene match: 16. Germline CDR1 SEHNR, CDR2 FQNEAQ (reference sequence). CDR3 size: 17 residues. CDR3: CASSFQGVTHRANEQYF. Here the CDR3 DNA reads TGTGCCAGCAGCTTCCAGGGGGTTACGCACAGGGCTAACGAGCAGTACTTC.

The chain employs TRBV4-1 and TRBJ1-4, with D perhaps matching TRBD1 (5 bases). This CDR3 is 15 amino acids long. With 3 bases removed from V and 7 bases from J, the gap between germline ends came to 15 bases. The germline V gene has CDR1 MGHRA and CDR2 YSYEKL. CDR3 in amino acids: CASSHDRRGGEKLFF. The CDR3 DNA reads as TGCGCCAGCAGCCACGACCGTCGGGGGGGTGAAAAACTGTTTTTT.

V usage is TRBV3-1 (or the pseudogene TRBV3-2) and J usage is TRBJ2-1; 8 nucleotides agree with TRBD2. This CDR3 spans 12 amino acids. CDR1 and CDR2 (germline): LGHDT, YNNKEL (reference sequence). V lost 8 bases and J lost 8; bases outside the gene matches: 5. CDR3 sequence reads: CASCGGRDEQFF. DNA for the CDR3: TGTGCCAGCTGCGGGGGGAGGGATGAGCAGTTCTTC.

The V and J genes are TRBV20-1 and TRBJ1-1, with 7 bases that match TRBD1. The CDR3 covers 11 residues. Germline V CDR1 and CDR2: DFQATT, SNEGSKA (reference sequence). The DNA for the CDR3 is TGCTCCCTAGGGGGCGCGACTGAAGCTTTCTTT. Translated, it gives CSLGGATEAFF.

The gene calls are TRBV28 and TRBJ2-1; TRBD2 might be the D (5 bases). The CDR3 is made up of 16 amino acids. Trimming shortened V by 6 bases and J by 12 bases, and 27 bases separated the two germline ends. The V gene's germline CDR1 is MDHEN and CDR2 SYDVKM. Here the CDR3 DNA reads TGTGCCAGCAGCCCCCCGCTGTTGGGCAACATCGGAGGGCAGTTCTTC. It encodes CASSPPLLGNIGGQFF.

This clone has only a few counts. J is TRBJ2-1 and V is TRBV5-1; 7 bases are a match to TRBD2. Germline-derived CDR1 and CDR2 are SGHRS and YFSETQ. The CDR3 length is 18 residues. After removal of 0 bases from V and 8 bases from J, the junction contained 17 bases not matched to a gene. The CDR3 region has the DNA TGCGCCAGCAGCTTGGCCCCCGGGGGGAAGGGGCCGAGGGATGAGCAGTTCTTC. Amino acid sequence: CASSLAPGGKGPRDEQFF.

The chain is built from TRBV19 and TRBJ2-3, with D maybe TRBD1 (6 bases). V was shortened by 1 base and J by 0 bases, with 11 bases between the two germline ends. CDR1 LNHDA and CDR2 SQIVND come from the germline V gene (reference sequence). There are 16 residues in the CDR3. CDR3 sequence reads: CASSIGSGASTDTQYF. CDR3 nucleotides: TGTGCCAGTAGTATAGGGTCAGGGGCCAGCACAGATACGCAGTATTTT.

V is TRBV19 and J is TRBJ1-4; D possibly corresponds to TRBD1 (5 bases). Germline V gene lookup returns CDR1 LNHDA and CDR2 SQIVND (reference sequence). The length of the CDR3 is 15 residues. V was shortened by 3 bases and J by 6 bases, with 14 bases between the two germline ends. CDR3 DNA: TGTGCCAGTAGTATCGGCACGGCGGGGGATGAAAAACTGTTTTTT. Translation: CASSIGTAGDEKLFF.

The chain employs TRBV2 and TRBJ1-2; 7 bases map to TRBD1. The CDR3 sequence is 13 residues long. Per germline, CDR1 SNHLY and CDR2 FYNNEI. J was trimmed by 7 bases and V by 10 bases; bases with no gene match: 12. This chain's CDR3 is CATTAGTAGGYTF. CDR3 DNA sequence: TGTGCCACCACGGCGGGGACAGCTGGTGGCTACACCTTC.

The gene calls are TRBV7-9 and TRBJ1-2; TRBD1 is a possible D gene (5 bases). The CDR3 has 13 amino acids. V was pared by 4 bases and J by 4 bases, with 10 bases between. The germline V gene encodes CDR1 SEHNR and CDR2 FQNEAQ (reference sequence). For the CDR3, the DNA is TGTGCCAGCAGCTCACAGGACCTCTATGGCTACACCTTC. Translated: CASSSQDLYGYTF.

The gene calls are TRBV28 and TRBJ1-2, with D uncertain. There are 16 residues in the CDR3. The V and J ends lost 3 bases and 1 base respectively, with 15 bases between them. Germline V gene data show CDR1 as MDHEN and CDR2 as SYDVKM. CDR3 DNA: TGTGCCAGCAGTTTTTGGTCTGGGGAGGTTAACTATGGCTACACCTTC. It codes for CASSFWSGEVNYGYTF.

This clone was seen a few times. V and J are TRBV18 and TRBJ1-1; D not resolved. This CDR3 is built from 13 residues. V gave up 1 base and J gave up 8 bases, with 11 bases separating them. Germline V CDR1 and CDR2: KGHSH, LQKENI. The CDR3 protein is CASSPQRGSEAFF. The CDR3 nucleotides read TGTGCCAGCTCACCACAGAGAGGGAGCGAAGCTTTCTTT.

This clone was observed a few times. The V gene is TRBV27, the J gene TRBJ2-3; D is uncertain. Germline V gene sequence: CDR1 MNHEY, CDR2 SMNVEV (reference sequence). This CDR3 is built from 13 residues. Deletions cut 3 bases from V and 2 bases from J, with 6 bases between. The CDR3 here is CASSFMSTDTQYF. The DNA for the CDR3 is TGTGCCAGCAGTTTTATGTCCACAGATACGCAGTATTTT.

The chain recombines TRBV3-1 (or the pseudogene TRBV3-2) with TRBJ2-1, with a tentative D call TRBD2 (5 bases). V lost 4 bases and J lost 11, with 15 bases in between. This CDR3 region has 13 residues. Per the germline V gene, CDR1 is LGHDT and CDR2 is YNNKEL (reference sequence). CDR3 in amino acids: CASSLGSAGKQFF. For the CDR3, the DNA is TGTGCCAGCAGCCTCGGGTCCGCCGGGAAGCAGTTCTTC.

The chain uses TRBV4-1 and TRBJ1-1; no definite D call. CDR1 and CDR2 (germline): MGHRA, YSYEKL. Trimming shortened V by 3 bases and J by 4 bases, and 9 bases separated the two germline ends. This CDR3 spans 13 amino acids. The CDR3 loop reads CASSHGVSTEAFF. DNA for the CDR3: TGCGCCAGCAGCCACGGGGTCTCCACTGAAGCTTTCTTT.

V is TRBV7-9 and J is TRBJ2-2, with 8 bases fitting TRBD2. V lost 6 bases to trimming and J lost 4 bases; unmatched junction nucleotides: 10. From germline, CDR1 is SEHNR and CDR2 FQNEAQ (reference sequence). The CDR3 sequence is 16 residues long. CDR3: CASSPTGGRSTGELFF. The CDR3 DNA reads TGTGCCAGCAGTCCTACGGGGGGGCGTTCCACCGGGGAGCTGTTTTTT.

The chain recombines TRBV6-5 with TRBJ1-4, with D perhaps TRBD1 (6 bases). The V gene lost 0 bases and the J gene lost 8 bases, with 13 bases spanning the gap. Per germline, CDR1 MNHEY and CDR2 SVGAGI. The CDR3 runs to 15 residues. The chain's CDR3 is CASSYSGGVREKLFF. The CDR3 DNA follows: TGTGCCAGCAGTTACTCAGGGGGGGTGCGGGAAAAACTGTTTTTT.